The entry that follows covers one TCR beta chain sequence. Produced via immunoSEQ multiplex PCR; TCRdb's table is partial and in-frame only. The repertoire holds about 59,000 clones, with more than 60% as singletons. This CDR3 has 13 amino acids. V lost 10 bases to trimming and J lost 2 bases, with 14 bases between them. Per the germline V gene, CDR1 is MNHEY and CDR2 is SVGAGI. This sample was included in a study of blood T cell repertoires in COVID-19. About the research overall: In each case, the material was cDNA or gDNA derived from T cells, B-cell-depleted T cells, or PBMCs.

The TCR sequence derives from a human donor in a cohort sampled during active COVID-19. The chain employs TRBV6-5 and TRBJ2-5; perhaps TRBD2 as D (5 bases). The sequencing sample was made of peripheral blood. In nucleotides, the CDR3 is TGTGCCACCACTAGTACCTCACAAGAGACCCAGTACTTC. Protein: CATTSTSQETQYF.